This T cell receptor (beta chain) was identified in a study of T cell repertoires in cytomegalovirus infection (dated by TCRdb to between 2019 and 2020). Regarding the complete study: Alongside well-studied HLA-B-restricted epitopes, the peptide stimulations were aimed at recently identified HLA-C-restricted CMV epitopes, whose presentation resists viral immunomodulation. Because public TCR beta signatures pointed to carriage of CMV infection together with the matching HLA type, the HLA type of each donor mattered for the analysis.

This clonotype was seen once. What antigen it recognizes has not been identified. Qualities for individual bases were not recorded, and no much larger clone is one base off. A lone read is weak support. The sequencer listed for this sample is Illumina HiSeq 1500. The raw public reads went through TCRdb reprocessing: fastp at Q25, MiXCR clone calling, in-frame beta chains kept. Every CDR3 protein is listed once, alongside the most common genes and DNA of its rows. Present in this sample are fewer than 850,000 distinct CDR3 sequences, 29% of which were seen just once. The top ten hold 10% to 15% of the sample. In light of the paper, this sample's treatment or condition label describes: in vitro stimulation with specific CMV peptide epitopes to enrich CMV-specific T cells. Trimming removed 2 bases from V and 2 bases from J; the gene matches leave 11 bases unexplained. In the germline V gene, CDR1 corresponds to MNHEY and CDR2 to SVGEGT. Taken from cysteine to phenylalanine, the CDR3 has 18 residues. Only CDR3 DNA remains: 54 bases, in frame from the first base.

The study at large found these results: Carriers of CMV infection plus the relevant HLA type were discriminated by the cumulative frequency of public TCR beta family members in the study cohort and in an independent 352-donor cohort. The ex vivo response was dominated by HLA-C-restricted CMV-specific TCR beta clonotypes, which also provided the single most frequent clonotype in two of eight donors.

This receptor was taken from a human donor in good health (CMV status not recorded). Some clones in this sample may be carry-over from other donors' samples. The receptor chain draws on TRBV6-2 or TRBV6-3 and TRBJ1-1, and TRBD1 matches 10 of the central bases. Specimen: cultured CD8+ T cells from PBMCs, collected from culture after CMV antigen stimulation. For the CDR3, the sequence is CASSYARTGGLLNTEAFF. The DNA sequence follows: TGTGCCAGCAGTTACGCCAGGACAGGGGGATTATTAAACACTGAAGCTTTCTTT.